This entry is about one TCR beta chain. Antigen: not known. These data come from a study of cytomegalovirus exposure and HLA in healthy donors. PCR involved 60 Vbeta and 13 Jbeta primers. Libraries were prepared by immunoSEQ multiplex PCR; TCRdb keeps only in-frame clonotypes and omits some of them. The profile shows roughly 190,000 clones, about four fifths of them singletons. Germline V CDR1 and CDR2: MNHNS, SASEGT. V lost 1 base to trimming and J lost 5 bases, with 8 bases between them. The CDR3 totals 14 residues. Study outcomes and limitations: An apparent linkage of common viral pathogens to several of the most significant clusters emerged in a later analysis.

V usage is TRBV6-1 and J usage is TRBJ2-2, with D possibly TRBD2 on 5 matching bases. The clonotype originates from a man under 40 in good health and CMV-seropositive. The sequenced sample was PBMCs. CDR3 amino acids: CASSEGGETGELFF. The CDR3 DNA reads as TGTGCCAGCAGTGAAGGGGGAGAGACCGGGGAGCTGTTTTTT.